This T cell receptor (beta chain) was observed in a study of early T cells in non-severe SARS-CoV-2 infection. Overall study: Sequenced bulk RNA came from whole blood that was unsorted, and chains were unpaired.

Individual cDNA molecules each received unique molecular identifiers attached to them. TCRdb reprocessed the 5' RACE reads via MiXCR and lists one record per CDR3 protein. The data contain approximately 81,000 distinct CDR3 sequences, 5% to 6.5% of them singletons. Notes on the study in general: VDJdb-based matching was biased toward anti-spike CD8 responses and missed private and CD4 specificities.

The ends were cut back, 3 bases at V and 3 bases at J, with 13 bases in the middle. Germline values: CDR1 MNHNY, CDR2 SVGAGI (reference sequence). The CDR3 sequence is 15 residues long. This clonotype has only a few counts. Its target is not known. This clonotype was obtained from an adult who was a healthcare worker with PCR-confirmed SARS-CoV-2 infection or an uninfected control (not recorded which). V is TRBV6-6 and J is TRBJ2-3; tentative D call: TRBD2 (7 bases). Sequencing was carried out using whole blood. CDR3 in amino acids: CASSYTQGGTDTQYF. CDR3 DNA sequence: TGTGCCAGCAGTTATACACAGGGAGGGACAGATACGCAGTATTTT.